The clone carrying this TCR beta chain has a single count. Its target is not known. The V and J ends lost 6 bases and 6 bases respectively, with 12 bases between them. CDR3 length: 12 residues. In germline, CDR1 is LNHDA, CDR2 SQIVND (reference sequence). The data derive from a study of cytomegalovirus exposure and HLA in healthy donors. The study ran its PCR with 60 Vbeta and 13 Jbeta primers. Using immunoSEQ multiplex PCR, the repertoire was profiled, and TCRdb retains in-frame clones only, with some absent. This table has around 130,000 clones, about 85% appearing once. Sampled while nominally healthy, donors likely had unrecorded immune exposures. General study findings and limits: TCR beta V segments were, for the most part, productive about 87% or about 30% of the time in an earlier analysis. Follow-up analysis later connected one missense variant in DCLRE1C with trimming of TCR beta V- and J-genes. In a later analysis, across HLA loci, associated TCR counts were highest for DRB1, lowest for HLA-C.

The TCR originated in a boy younger than 18 in good health and CMV-seronegative. This rearrangement joins TRBV19 to TRBJ2-7; D is possibly TRBD1 (6 bases). Sequencing was done on a sample of PBMCs. CDR3 residues: CASSKTGSEQYF. The CDR3 region has the DNA TGTGCCAGTAGCAAAACAGGGTCCGAGCAGTACTTC. The full variable domain, rest sourced from reference TRBV19 and TRBJ2-7, is DGGITQSPKYLFRKEGQNVTLSCEQNLNHDAMYWYRQDPGQGLRLIYYSQIVNDFQKGDIAEGYSVSREKKESFPLTVTSAQKNPTAFYLCASSKTGSEQYFGPGTRLTVT.